This TCR beta chain was retrieved from a study of technical replicates of blood from a few donors. Sequencing was performed with immunoSEQ multiplex PCR; in TCRdb, only in-frame clones are kept and a portion is missing. The sample includes about 89,000 clones, approximately 94% of them seen just once. The CDR3 covers 15 residues. With V trimmed by 4 bases and J by 1 base, 5 bases remained unmatched. Germline V CDR1 and CDR2: SGHDT, YYEEEE. This chain uses TRBV5-6 with TRBJ1-5; the match to TRBD1 covers 7 bases. This TCR derives from a human donor in good health. Source material: T cells isolated from PBMCs. As DNA, the CDR3 is TGTGCCAGCAGCACGCTGGGACAGAGCAATCAGCCCCAGCATTTT. Translating it yields CASSTLGQSNQPQHF.